This TCR beta chain was retrieved from a study of T-cell memory formation after mild COVID-19. Study-level background: The TCR clusters were mostly specific to one donor.

Germline V gene data show CDR1 as SGHDT and CDR2 as YYEEEE. This CDR3 comprises 15 residues. With 4 bases removed from V and 2 bases from J, the gap between germline ends came to 16 bases. In TCRdb, the 5' RACE reads were re-called with MiXCR into one record per CDR3 protein. The profile shows under 200,000 distinct CDR3 sequences, 13% of them singletons. The genes are TRBV5-6 and TRBJ2-7; maybe TRBD1 (6 bases). The TCR comes from a man younger than 30 who had mild COVID-19 (a few samples of this study predate the infection). Cell type and time point are not known. Sequenced sample: PBMCs or a T cell subset sorted from them (not recorded which). The CDR3 spells CASSITGYSPYEQYV. Here the CDR3 DNA reads TGTGCCAGCAGCATCACAGGGTACTCACCCTACGAGCAGTACGTC.